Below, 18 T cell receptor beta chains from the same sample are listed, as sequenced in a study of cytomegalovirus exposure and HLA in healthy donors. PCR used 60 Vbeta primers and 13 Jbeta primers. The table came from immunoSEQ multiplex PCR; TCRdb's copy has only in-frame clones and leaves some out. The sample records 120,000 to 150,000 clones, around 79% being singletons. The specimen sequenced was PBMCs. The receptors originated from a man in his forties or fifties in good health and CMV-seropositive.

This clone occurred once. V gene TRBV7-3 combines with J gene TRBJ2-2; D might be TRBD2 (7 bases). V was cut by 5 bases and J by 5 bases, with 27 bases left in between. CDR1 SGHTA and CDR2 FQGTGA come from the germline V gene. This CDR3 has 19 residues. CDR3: CASSPSGFGGLARTGELFF. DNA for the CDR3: TGTGCCAGCAGCCCCTCTGGGTTCGGGGGGCTAGCTCGGACCGGGGAGCTGTTTTTT.

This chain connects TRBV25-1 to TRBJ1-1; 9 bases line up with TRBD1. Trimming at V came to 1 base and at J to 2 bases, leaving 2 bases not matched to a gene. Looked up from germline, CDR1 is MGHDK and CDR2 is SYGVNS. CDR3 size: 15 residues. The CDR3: CASSELGQGNTEAFF. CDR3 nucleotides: TGTGCCAGCAGTGAATTGGGACAGGGCAACACTGAAGCTTTCTTT. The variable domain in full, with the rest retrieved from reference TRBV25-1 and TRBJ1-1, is EADIYQTPRYLVIGTGKKITLECSQTMGHDKMYWYQQDPGMELHLIHYSYGVNSTEKGDLSSESTVSRIRTEHFPLTLESARPSHTSQYLCASSELGQGNTEAFFGQGTRLTVV.

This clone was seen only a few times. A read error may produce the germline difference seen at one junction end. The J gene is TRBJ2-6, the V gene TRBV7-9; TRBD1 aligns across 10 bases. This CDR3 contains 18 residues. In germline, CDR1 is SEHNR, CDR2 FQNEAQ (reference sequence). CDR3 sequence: CSSSLGTGAFSGANVLTF. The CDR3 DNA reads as TGTTCCAGCAGCTTAGGGACAGGGGCTTTCTCTGGGGCCAACGTCCTGACTTTC.

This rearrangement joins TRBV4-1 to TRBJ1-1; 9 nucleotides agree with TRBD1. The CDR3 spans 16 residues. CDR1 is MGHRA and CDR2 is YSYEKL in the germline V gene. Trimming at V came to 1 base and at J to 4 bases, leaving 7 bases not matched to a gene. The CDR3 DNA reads TGCGCCAGCAGCCAAGGGGGGACAGGGTTGGGCACTGAAGCTTTCTTT. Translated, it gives CASSQGGTGLGTEAFF.

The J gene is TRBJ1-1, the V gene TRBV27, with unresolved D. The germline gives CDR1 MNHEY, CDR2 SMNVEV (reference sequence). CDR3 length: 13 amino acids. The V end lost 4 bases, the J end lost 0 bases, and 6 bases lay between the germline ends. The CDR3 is CASSSPLNTEAFF. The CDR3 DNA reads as TGTGCCAGCAGTTCCCCTCTGAACACTGAAGCTTTCTTT.

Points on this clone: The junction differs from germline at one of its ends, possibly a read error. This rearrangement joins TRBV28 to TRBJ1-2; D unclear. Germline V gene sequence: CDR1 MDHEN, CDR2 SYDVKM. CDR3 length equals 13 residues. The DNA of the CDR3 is TGTGCCAGCAGTTTTATCCCTAATTATGGCTACACCTTC. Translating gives CASSFIPNYGYTF.

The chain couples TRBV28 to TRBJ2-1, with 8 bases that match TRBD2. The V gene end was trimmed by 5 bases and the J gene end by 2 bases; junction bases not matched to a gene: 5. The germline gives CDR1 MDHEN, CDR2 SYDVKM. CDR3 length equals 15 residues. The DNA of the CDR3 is TGTGCCAGCAGTCCTGCGGGACTAGCCTACAATGAGCAGTTCTTC. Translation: CASSPAGLAYNEQFF.

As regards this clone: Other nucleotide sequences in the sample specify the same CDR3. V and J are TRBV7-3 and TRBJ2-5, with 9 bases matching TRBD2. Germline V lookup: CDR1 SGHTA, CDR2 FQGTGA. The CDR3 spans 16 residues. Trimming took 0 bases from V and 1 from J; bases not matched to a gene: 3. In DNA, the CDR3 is TGTGCCAGCAGCTTAACTAGCGGGAGTTTCCAAGAGACCCAGTACTTC. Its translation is CASSLTSGSFQETQYF.

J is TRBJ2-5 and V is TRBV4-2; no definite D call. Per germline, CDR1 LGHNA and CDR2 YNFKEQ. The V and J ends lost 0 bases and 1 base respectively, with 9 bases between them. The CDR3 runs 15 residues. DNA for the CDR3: TGTGCCAGCAGCCAAGATATAAGCGTCCAAGAGACCCAGTACTTC. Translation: CASSQDISVQETQYF.

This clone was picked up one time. This chain's CDR3 is CASESSANTGELFF. The CDR3 bases are TGTGCCAGCGAAAGCTCCGCGAACACCGGGGAGCTGTTTTTT. The chain carries TRBV2 and TRBJ2-2, with D uncertain. V dropped 8 bases and J dropped 0 bases, with 10 bases sitting between them. Germline V gene sequence: CDR1 SNHLY, CDR2 FYNNEI. CDR3 length: 14 amino acids.

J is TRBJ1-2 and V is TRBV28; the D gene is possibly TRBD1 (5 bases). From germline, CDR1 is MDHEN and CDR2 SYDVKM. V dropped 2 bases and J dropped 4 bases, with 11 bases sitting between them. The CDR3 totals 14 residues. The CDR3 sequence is CASSLDGRAYGYTF. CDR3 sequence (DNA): TGTGCCAGCAGTTTAGATGGCAGGGCCTATGGCTACACCTTC.

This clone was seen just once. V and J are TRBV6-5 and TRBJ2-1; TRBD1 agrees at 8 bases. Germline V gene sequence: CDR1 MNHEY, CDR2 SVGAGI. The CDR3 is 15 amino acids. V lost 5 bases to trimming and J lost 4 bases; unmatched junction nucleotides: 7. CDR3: CASSTPGGWYNEQFF. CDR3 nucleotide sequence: TGTGCCAGCAGTACCCCAGGGGGCTGGTACAATGAGCAGTTCTTC.

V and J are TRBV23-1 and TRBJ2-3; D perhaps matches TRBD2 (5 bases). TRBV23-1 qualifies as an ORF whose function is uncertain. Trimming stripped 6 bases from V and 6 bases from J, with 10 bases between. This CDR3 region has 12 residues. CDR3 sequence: CASRRAADTQYF. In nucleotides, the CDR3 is TGCGCCAGCAGGCGGGCAGCGGATACGCAGTATTTT.

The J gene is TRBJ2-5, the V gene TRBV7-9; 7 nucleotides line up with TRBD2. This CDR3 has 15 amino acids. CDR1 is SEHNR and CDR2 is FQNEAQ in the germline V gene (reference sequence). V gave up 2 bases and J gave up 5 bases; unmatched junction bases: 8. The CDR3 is CASSLPGGPWETQYF. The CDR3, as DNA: TGTGCCAGCAGCTTACCGGGGGGACCGTGGGAGACCCAGTACTTC.

Written as DNA, the CDR3 is TGTGCCAGCAGCTTAGAGACTGCTTCCTACGAGCAGTACTTC. As protein: CASSLETASYEQYF. V is TRBV7-2 and J is TRBJ2-7, with no clear D. V gave up 1 base and J gave up 1 base, with 8 bases separating them. This CDR3 spans 14 amino acids. Looked up from germline, CDR1 is SGHTA and CDR2 is FQGNSA.

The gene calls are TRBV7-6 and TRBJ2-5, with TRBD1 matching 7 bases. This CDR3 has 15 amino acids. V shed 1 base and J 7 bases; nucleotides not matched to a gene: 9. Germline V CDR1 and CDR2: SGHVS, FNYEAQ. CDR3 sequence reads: CASSLVMAPGGTQYF. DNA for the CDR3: TGTGCCAGCAGCTTAGTTATGGCTCCAGGGGGGACCCAGTACTTC. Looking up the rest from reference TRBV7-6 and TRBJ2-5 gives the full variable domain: GAGVSQSPRYKVTKRGQDVALRCDPISGHVSLYWYRQALGQGPEFLTYFNYEAQQDKSGLPNDRFSAERPEGSISTLTIQRTEQRDSAMYRCASSLVMAPGGTQYFGPGTRLLVL.

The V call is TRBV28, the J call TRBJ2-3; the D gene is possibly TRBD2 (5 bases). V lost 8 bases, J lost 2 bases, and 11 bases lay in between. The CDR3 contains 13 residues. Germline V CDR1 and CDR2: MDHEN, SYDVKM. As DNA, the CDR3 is TGTGCCAGCTCCGGCGGGCTCACAGATACGCAGTATTTT. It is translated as CASSGGLTDTQYF.

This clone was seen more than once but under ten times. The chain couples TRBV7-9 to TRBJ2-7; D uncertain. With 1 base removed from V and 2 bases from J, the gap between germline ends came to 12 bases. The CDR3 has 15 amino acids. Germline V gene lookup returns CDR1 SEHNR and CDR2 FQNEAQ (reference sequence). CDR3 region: CASSLGSQDTYEQYF. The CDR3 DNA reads TGTGCCAGCAGCTTAGGGTCGCAGGATACCTACGAGCAGTACTTC.